The next 13 T cell receptor beta chains were all read from a single sample in a study of T cell repertoires in cytomegalovirus infection. Their antigen targets remain unknown. MiXCR was run by TCRdb on the reads, yielding one entry per CDR3 protein. The sample has over 45,000 distinct CDR3 sequences, about a fifth seen once. This specimen consisted of CD8+ T cells from cultured PBMCs, obtained from culture after CMV antigen stimulation. Source of these receptors: a human donor in good health (CMV status not recorded). Some clones in this sample may be carry-over from other donors' samples.

This clonotype showed up many times. The rearrangement links TRBV13 to TRBJ2-1; perhaps TRBD2 as D (5 bases). This CDR3 has 11 amino acids. CDR1 is PRHDT and CDR2 is FYEKMQ in the germline V gene (reference sequence). Trimming took off 2 bases at V and 10 bases at J, with 6 bases between the two ends. The CDR3 nucleotides read TGTGCCAGCAGCTTAAGGGAGGAGCAGTTCTTC. The encoded protein is CASSLREEQFF.

The table lists this clonotype with a few counts. The rearrangement joins TRBV7-7 to TRBJ2-2; TRBD1 matches 7 bases. V shed 3 bases, J shed 2 bases, and the junction held 3 bases outside the gene matches. This CDR3 spans 15 amino acids. Germline CDR1 reads SSHAT; CDR2 reads FNYEAQ (reference sequence). The CDR3 is CASSLTGFNTGELFF. The CDR3, as DNA: TGTGCCAGCAGCTTGACAGGGTTCAACACCGGGGAGCTGTTTTTT.

This clonotype was seen a handful of times. The chain joins TRBV6-2 or TRBV6-3 to TRBJ2-5, with D perhaps matching TRBD1 or TRBD2 (5 bases each). Deletions cut 2 bases from V and 1 base from J, with 14 bases between. CDR3 length equals 16 residues. Germline CDR1 and CDR2: MNHEY and SVGEGT. The CDR3 sequence is CASSYLHRGLQETQYF. The DNA for the CDR3 is TGTGCCAGCAGTTACCTTCATCGGGGCCTCCAAGAGACCCAGTACTTC.

The chain has TRBV14 and TRBJ2-7; D is tentatively TRBD1 or TRBD2 (5 bases each). Germline V lookup: CDR1 SGHDN, CDR2 FVKESK. V was pared by 3 bases and J by 2 bases, with 14 bases between. CDR3 length equals 15 residues. This CDR3 is CASSQGRQPPYEQYF. CDR3 DNA sequence: TGTGCCAGCAGCCAGGGGAGACAGCCTCCCTACGAGCAGTACTTC.

The chain is built from TRBV7-6 and TRBJ1-1; unclear D gene. The germline V and J ends were trimmed by 1 base and 3 bases, with 9 bases remaining between them. This CDR3 comprises 14 residues. Germline lookup yields CDR1 SGHVS and CDR2 FNYEAQ. This CDR3 is CASSLGIADTEAFF. CDR3 DNA sequence: TGTGCCAGCAGCTTAGGGATCGCCGACACTGAAGCTTTCTTT.

The chain joins TRBV7-4 to TRBJ2-1; tentative D call: TRBD2 (6 bases). Trimming cost V 1 base and J 16 bases, with 11 bases left between them. The V gene's germline CDR1 is SGHVT and CDR2 SQSDAQ. CDR3 length: 11 amino acids. The CDR3 bases are TGTGCCAGCAGCTTAGGGAGGGCAAAATTCTTC. Translation: CASSLGRAKFF.

The chain's CDR3 is CASSRSGTGTSYEQYF. CDR3 nucleotide sequence: TGTGCCAGCAGCAGATCCGGGACAGGGACCTCCTACGAGCAGTACTTC. V usage is TRBV7-9 and J usage is TRBJ2-7, with 9 positions matching TRBD1. The CDR3 is 16 residues long. The germline gives CDR1 SEHNR, CDR2 FQNEAQ (reference sequence). Trimming at V came to 5 bases and at J to 0 bases, leaving 8 bases not matched to a gene.

This rearrangement joins TRBV7-8 to TRBJ1-1; D call uncertain. In germline, CDR1 is SGHVS, CDR2 FQNEAQ. This CDR3 spans 11 amino acids. V was cut by 5 bases and J by 2 bases, with 3 bases left in between. The DNA of the CDR3 is TGTGCCAGCAGCACAAACACTGAAGCTTTCTTT. Its protein product is CASSTNTEAFF.

The rearrangement uses TRBV12-3 or TRBV12-4 and TRBJ1-5; D is ambiguous. V was cut by 4 bases and J by 0 bases, with 7 bases left in between. There are 14 residues in the CDR3. The chain's CDR3 is CASSSGNSNQPQHF. CDR3 nucleotides: TGTGCCAGCAGTTCCGGTAATAGCAATCAGCCCCAGCATTTT.

The V gene is TRBV27, the J gene TRBJ2-7, with 9 positions matching TRBD2. J lost 9 bases, V lost 7 bases, and 13 bases had no gene match. Germline loops: CDR1 MNHEY, CDR2 SMNVEV (reference sequence). The CDR3 is 14 residues long. The CDR3 reads CASTAGGSLGVQYF. The CDR3 DNA sequence: TGTGCCAGCACTGCGGGGGGGTCGCTGGGTGTGCAGTACTTC.

This clonotype has just a few counts. The chain uses TRBV11-2 and TRBJ1-6; D gene ambiguous. Trimming took off 4 bases at V and 10 bases at J, with 11 bases between the two ends. The CDR3 is 13 amino acids. Germline values: CDR1 SGHAT, CDR2 FQNNGV. The CDR3 DNA reads as TGTGCCAGCAGCTCACCAGGAAACTCACCCCTCCACTTT. This encodes CASSSPGNSPLHF.

This clonotype was found many times. This chain connects TRBV7-9 to TRBJ1-2; tentative D call: TRBD1 (6 bases). This CDR3 region has 15 residues. V was cut by 0 bases and J by 8 bases, with 16 bases left in between. Per the germline V gene, CDR1 is SEHNR and CDR2 is FQNEAQ (reference sequence). The CDR3: CASSLAQGGEDGYTF. The CDR3 DNA is TGTGCCAGCAGCTTAGCACAGGGCGGAGAGGACGGCTACACCTTC.

This clonotype appeared many times. J is TRBJ1-2 and V is TRBV7-8, with 8 bases lining up with TRBD1. The CDR3 runs to 14 residues. Germline CDR1 is SGHVS and CDR2 is FQNEAQ. Unmatched junction bases numbered 1, after V lost 0 bases and J lost 4 bases. CDR3 DNA sequence: TGTGCCAGCAGCTTAGCGGACAGGGTCTATGGCTACACCTTC. Protein product: CASSLADRVYGYTF.